Listed below are T cell receptor beta chains from one sample, sequenced in a study of blood T cells in healthy people across ages. A single record per CDR3 protein comes from TCRdb applying MiXCR to the 5' RACE reads. The data hold about 780,000 distinct CDR3 sequences, with roughly 25% observed a single time. This same sample was also part of a study on T cells of mothers and their children.

The sample comprised blood. All receptors derive from a boy younger than 18 in good health. CDR3s include the opening cysteine and the closing phenylalanine or tryptophan. The order of the fields is D gene, V gene, CDR3 protein. D genes are given only for firm matches.

d_gene: -
v_gene: TRBV7-3
CDR3aa: CASSTDSGANVLTF

d_gene: -
v_gene: TRBV28
CDR3aa: CASGTFEKLFF

d_gene: -
v_gene: TRBV4-1
CDR3aa: CASSRDEKLFF

d_gene: -
v_gene: TRBV6-1
CDR3aa: CASSELGSGRIQPQHF

d_gene: TRBD2
v_gene: TRBV6-5
CDR3aa: CASHRTSGQETQYF

d_gene: -
v_gene: TRBV6-5
CDR3aa: CASSYSSVWGLNEKLFF

d_gene: -
v_gene: TRBV5-6
CDR3aa: CASSLATGGAKNIQYF

d_gene: -
v_gene: TRBV6-2/TRBV6-3
CDR3aa: CASSYSNRWETQYF

d_gene: TRBD2
v_gene: TRBV5-1
CDR3aa: CASSLSGDPNEQFF

d_gene: -
v_gene: TRBV6-1
CDR3aa: CASSPTDFPNTGELFF

d_gene: -
v_gene: TRBV7-9
CDR3aa: CASSPRGVAKNIQYF

d_gene: -
v_gene: TRBV11-2
CDR3aa: CASSSPRQGNEQFF

d_gene: TRBD2
v_gene: TRBV12-5
CDR3aa: CASGPDKGLASTGYNEQFF

d_gene: TRBD1
v_gene: TRBV5-1
CDR3aa: CASSGGQGYNSPLHF

d_gene: -
v_gene: TRBV29-1
CDR3aa: CSVEETAGELFF

d_gene: TRBD1
v_gene: TRBV7-2
CDR3aa: CASGGQAALEQYF

d_gene: -
v_gene: TRBV4-1
CDR3aa: CASSQDPDGVTYGQYF

d_gene: -
v_gene: TRBV10-3
CDR3aa: CASGWGTGELFF

d_gene: -
v_gene: TRBV29-1
CDR3aa: CSVVPRSGQPQHF

d_gene: TRBD1
v_gene: TRBV6-5
CDR3aa: CAASRGDRGRSPLHF

d_gene: -
v_gene: TRBV12-3/TRBV12-4
CDR3aa: CASSLFPNIQYF

d_gene: -
v_gene: TRBV28
CDR3aa: CASSPGPTTYSTDTQYF

d_gene: -
v_gene: TRBV5-6
CDR3aa: CASSLRQEYNSPLHF

d_gene: -
v_gene: TRBV28
CDR3aa: CGIGGGSYEQYF

d_gene: -
v_gene: TRBV18
CDR3aa: CASSPQERTEAFF

d_gene: TRBD1
v_gene: TRBV12-3/TRBV12-4
CDR3aa: CASSGTRQGIYEQYF